This T cell receptor (beta chain) was profiled in a study of lymphopenia after photon versus proton radiotherapy. This CDR3 has 15 residues. Germline CDR1 reads LNHNV; CDR2 reads YYDKDF (reference sequence). Trimming took 5 bases from V and 4 from J, leaving 15 bases between them. Repertoires were generated with immunoSEQ multiplex PCR, while TCRdb's copy carries only in-frame clones and drops some. The table records approximately 15,000 clones, 82% of them present only once. The sample in question was peripheral blood, obtained from a patient treated with photon-based radiotherapy. J is TRBJ2-1 and V is TRBV15, with a possible D match to TRBD2 (5 bases). This clonotype was obtained from a man aged 50-60 years with gastric cancer. The CDR3 region has the DNA TGTGCCACCAGCCCCGTGTTGGGCGGGTACAATGAGCAGTTCTTC. Its protein is CATSPVLGGYNEQFF.